This note documents a single TCR beta chain sequence. This sample also contains other DNA sequences that code for the same CDR3. The data are from a study of blood T cell repertoires in COVID-19. Overall study context: Donors in the United States, Italy and Spain gave samples during acute or convalescent COVID-19. T cells, B-cell-depleted T cells, or PBMCs provided the cDNA or gDNA that served as material.

Either two negative PCRs, clearance, or symptom resolution qualified Cohort 3 donors as recovered. As processed by the authors: The authors estimated nucleated cell counts from reference gene primer amplification. Only in-frame clones appear in the TCRdb table, and some are missing; sequencing was by immunoSEQ multiplex PCR. V and J calls and clone size are copied from that table; D and trimming were computed from the DNA. Among roughly 250,000 clones, 88% were seen once, and the ten largest hold less than 3%. Germline V gives CDR1 SGHNT, CDR2 YYREEE (reference sequence). Germline trimming cut 1 base from V and 0 bases from J; bases unmatched to any gene: 3. The CDR3 runs to 16 residues.

This sequence was found in a woman between 45 and 65 years old who had recovered from COVID-19. Sequences were obtained from PBMCs or T cells enriched from blood (not recorded which). This chain uses TRBV5-4 with TRBJ2-3; TRBD2 matches 9 bases. The CDR3: CASSLRLAGSTDTQYF. CDR3 sequence (DNA): TGTGCCAGCAGCTTGCGGCTAGCGGGAAGCACAGATACGCAGTATTTT.